Following are 12 T cell receptor beta chains from one sample sequenced in a study of CD8+ T cells in alopecia areata. Extracted from the samples, RNA was reverse transcribed into cDNA to serve as the sequencing template. Here immunoSEQ multiplex PCR was the method, and the copy in TCRdb shows in-frame clones only, minus some. The repertoire holds tens of thousands of clones, with 45% to 60% as singletons. Sequencing used NKG2D-high CD8+ T cells sorted from blood. Receptor source: a human donor with alopecia areata.

This clone was observed a few times. The chain uses TRBV9 and TRBJ2-1, with TRBD2 matching over 10 bases. J lost 1 base, V lost 3 bases, and 4 bases had no gene match. Germline values: CDR1 SGDLS, CDR2 YYNGEE. This CDR3 has 16 residues. As DNA, the CDR3 is TGTGCCAGCAGCGCTAGCGGGAGAAGTTCCTACAATGAGCAGTTCTTC. This encodes CASSASGRSSYNEQFF.

This clone occurred once. This rearrangement joins TRBV7-9 to TRBJ2-7, with 8 bases identical to TRBD1. Germline CDR1 is SEHNR and CDR2 is FQNEAQ (reference sequence). The CDR3 covers 13 residues. After removal of 5 bases from V and 4 bases from J, the junction contained 4 bases not matched to a gene. CDR3 sequence (DNA): TGTGCCAGCAGCAGTGACAGGGGATACGAGCAGTACTTC. Its protein product is CASSSDRGYEQYF.

The chain carries TRBV27 and TRBJ2-4; 11 nucleotides align to TRBD2. Germline loops: CDR1 MNHEY, CDR2 SMNVEV (reference sequence). V was pared by 3 bases and J by 2 bases, with 3 bases of the junction left unmatched. The CDR3 contains 16 residues. The CDR3 loop reads CASSFVAGGTKNIQYF. CDR3 DNA sequence: TGTGCCAGCAGTTTCGTAGCGGGAGGGACCAAAAACATTCAGTACTTC.

The V and J genes are TRBV28 and TRBJ1-1, with a weak D call TRBD1 (6 bases). Trimming removed 5 bases at V and 7 bases at J, with 17 bases between. The V gene's germline CDR1 is MDHEN and CDR2 SYDVKM. The CDR3 is 14 amino acids. The CDR3 reads CASSPRRGFGEAFF. The CDR3, as DNA: TGTGCCAGCAGTCCAAGGAGGGGGTTCGGTGAAGCTTTCTTT.

A few counts support this clone. The J gene is TRBJ2-7, the V gene TRBV7-6, with D uncertain. This CDR3 has 14 residues. Trimming removed 5 bases at V and 5 bases at J, with 16 bases between. Germline V lookup: CDR1 SGHVS, CDR2 FNYEAQ. In DNA, the CDR3 is TGTGCCAGCAGCCCACTTCCAGAAAGGGACGAGCAGTACTTC. Encoded protein: CASSPLPERDEQYF.

This chain joins TRBV5-6 and TRBJ1-2; no firm D call. The CDR3 sequence is 11 residues long. V shed 2 bases and J shed 6 bases, with 5 bases lying between them. The germline V gene has CDR1 SGHDT and CDR2 YYEEEE. In DNA, the CDR3 is TGTGCCAGCAGCTTTGAGGATGGCTACACCTTC. Its translation: CASSFEDGYTF.

In its sample, this clone was seen a few times. The CDR3 protein is CASSSDRGWTQYF. In DNA, the CDR3 is TGTGCCAGCAGCTCGGACAGGGGATGGACCCAGTACTTC. The genes are TRBV11-2 and TRBJ2-5; 9 nucleotides line up with TRBD1. CDR1 is SGHAT, CDR2 FQNNGV, per germline. V was pared by 4 bases and J by 7 bases, with 4 bases of the junction left unmatched. The CDR3 extends over 13 amino acids.

Note on this clone: At one end the junction does not follow the germline gene, possibly because of a read error. The chain employs TRBV11-1 and TRBJ2-7; D not resolved. Germline lookup yields CDR1 SGHAT and CDR2 FQDESV (reference sequence). The CDR3 consists of 11 residues. The CDR3 here is CASSSSDEQYF. The CDR3 bases are TGTGCCAGCAGCTCCTCCGACGAGCAGTACTTC.

The chain couples TRBV4-3 to TRBJ2-7; 9 bases fit TRBD1. CDR1 and CDR2 (germline): LGHNA, YSLEER. The CDR3 sequence is 15 residues long. V lost 4 bases and J lost 4; bases outside the gene matches: 8. In DNA form, the CDR3 reads TGCGCCAGCAGCCTATTGGGACAGGGCGCATACGAGCAGTACTTC. Amino acids: CASSLLGQGAYEQYF.

This clone has only one observation. The genes are TRBV5-1 and TRBJ2-1, with D unresolved. V lost 4 bases to trimming and J lost 8 bases, with 13 bases between them. The CDR3 contains 13 residues. Germline V CDR1 and CDR2: SGHRS, YFSETQ. The CDR3 DNA reads TGCGCCAGCAGCAGTAGAGCGAGTCATGAGCAGTTCTTC. This encodes CASSSRASHEQFF.

J is TRBJ2-3 and V is TRBV28; 10 bases agree with TRBD1. This CDR3 comprises 16 residues. Losses at the gene ends were 6 bases for V and 0 bases for J; bases not matched to a gene: 6. Germline loops: CDR1 MDHEN, CDR2 SYDVKM. The CDR3 region is CASRTGTGVSTDTQYF. The CDR3 DNA reads TGTGCCAGCAGGACCGGGACAGGGGTGAGCACAGATACGCAGTATTTT. Based on the CDR3 plus reference TRBV28 and TRBJ2-3, the full variable domain is DVKVTQSSRYLVKRTGEKVFLECVQDMDHENMFWYRQDPGLGLRLIYFSYDVKMKEKGDIPEGYSVSREKKERFSLILESASTNQTSMYLCASRTGTGVSTDTQYFGPGTRLTVL.

V and J are TRBV11-2 and TRBJ2-7; 8 nucleotides agree with TRBD1. The CDR3 sequence is 15 residues long. V dropped 5 bases and J dropped 3; count of bases not matched to a gene: 9. Per the germline V gene, CDR1 is SGHAT and CDR2 is FQNNGV. CDR3 loop: CASSPGTGRSYEQYF. In DNA, the CDR3 is TGTGCCAGCAGCCCGGGGACAGGCAGGAGCTACGAGCAGTACTTC.